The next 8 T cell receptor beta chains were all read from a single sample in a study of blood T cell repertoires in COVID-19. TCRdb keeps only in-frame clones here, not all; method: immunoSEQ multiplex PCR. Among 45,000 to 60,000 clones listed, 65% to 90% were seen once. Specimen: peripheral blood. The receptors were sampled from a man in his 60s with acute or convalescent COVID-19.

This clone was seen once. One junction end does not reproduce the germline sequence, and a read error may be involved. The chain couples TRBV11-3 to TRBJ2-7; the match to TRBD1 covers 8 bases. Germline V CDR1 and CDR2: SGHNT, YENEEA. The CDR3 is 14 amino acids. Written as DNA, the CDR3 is TGTGCCAGCAGCGTAGACAGGGGAACCAACGAGCAGTACTTC. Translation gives CASSVDRGTNEQYF.

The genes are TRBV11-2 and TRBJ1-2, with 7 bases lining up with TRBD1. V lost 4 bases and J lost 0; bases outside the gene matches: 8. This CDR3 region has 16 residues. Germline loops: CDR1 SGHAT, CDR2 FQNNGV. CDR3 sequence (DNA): TGTGCCAGCAGCTCGCCGGGACAGCAAGCTAACTATGGCTACACCTTC. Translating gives CASSSPGQQANYGYTF. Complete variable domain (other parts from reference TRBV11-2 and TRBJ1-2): EAGVAQSPRYKIIEKRQSVAFWCNPISGHATLYWYQQILGQGPKLLIQFQNNGVVDDSQLPKDRFSAERLKGVDSTLKIQPAKLEDSAVYLCASSSPGQQANYGYTFGSGTRLTVV.

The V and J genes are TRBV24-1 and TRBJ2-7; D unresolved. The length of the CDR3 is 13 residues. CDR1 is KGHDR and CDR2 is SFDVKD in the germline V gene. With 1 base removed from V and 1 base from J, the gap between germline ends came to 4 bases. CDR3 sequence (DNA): TGTGCCACCAGTGATTTACAGTCCTACGAGCAGTACTTC. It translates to CATSDLQSYEQYF.

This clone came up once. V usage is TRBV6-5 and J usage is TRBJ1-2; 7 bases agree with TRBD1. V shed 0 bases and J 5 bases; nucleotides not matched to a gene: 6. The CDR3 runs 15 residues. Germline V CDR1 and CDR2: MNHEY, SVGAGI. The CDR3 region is CASSYSKGTEYGYTF. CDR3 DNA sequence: TGTGCCAGCAGTTACTCGAAAGGGACAGAATATGGCTACACCTTC.

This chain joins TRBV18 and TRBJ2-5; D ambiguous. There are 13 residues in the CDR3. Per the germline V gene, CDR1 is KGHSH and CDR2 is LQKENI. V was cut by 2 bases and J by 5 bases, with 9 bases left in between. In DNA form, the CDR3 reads TGTGCCAGCTCACCATCGATAGTTGAGACCCAGTACTTC. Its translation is CASSPSIVETQYF. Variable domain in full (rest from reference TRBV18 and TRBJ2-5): NAGVMQNPRHLVRRRGQEARLRCSPMKGHSHVYWYRQLPEEGLKFMVYLQKENIIDESGMPKERFSAEFPKEGPSILRIQQVVRGDSAAYFCASSPSIVETQYFGPGTRLLVL.

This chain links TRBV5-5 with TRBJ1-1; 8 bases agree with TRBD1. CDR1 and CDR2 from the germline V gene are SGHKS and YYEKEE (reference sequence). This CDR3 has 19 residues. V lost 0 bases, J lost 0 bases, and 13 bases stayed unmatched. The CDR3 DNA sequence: TGTGCCAGCAGCTTGGGGGTCGGACAGGGAAGCTTTATGAACACTGAAGCTTTCTTT. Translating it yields CASSLGVGQGSFMNTEAFF.

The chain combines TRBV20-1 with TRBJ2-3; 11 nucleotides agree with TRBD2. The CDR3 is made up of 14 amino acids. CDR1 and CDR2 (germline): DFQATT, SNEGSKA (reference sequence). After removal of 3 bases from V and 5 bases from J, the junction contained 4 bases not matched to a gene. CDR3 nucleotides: TGCAGTGCTAGTCTAGCGGGGGGCGGAGATACGCAGTATTTT. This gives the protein CSASLAGGGDTQYF.

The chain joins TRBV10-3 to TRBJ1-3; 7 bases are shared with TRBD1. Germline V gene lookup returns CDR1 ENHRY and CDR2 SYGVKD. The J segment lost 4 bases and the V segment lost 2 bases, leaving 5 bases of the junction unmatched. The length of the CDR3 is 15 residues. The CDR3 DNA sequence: TGTGCCATCAGTGAGGACAGGGCAAGGGGAAACACCATATATTTT. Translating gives CAISEDRARGNTIYF.